This passage covers 4 T cell receptor beta chains from one sample sequenced in a study of neurological immune-mediated disorders. Using its own MiXCR run on the 5' RACE reads, TCRdb lists one record per CDR3 protein. The sample contains about 46,000 distinct CDR3 sequences, about 9.3% of which appear only once. What was sequenced was PBMCs. These receptors all come from a man aged 70-80 years with HTLV-1-associated myelopathy (HAM/TSP).

This clonotype was seen many times. The chain couples TRBV7-2 to TRBJ2-7; unclear D gene. The CDR3 contains 14 residues. Germline CDR1 SGHTA, CDR2 FQGNSA. The V gene lost 2 bases and the J gene lost 4 bases, with 12 bases spanning the gap. The CDR3, as DNA: TGTGCCAGCAGCTTATATGGCGTGGGGTACGAGCAGTACTTC. Translated, it gives CASSLYGVGYEQYF.

The V call is TRBV7-8, the J call TRBJ2-4, with 10 bases fitting TRBD2. Trimming at V came to 5 bases and at J to 4 bases, leaving 8 bases not matched to a gene. CDR3 size: 16 residues. In germline, CDR1 is SGHVS, CDR2 FQNEAQ. CDR3 amino acids: CASSLWTSGKKNIQYF. CDR3 nucleotides: TGTGCCAGCAGCCTTTGGACTAGCGGAAAAAAAAACATTCAGTACTTC.

This clonotype was seen at least ten times. The chain has TRBV7-6 and TRBJ2-1; 8 bases fit TRBD1. Trimming took 0 bases from V and 4 from J; bases not matched to a gene: 8. Germline CDR1 is SGHVS and CDR2 is FNYEAQ. CDR3 length equals 17 residues. The CDR3 loop reads CASSLALTGVPYNEQFF. The CDR3 DNA reads as TGTGCCAGCAGCTTAGCGTTGACAGGGGTCCCGTACAATGAGCAGTTCTTC.

At least ten counts were recorded for this clonotype. J is TRBJ2-5 and V is TRBV12-3 or TRBV12-4, with TRBD2 as a possible D gene (5 bases). The V and J ends lost 4 bases and 4 bases respectively, with 16 bases between them. The CDR3 loop spans 15 amino acids. The CDR3 region is CASSSPGSARETQYF. The CDR3 coding sequence is TGTGCCAGCAGTTCGCCGGGGTCGGCTCGAGAGACCCAGTACTTC.